A single sample is the source of the 5 T cell receptor beta chains below, sequenced in a study of cytomegalovirus exposure and HLA in healthy donors. The data were produced by immunoSEQ multiplex PCR, yet TCRdb's version contains in-frame clones alone and is incomplete. Counted here are tens of thousands of clones, roughly 92% occurring once; the ten biggest clones make up approximately 1.5%. Sample: PBMCs. These receptors all stem from a man aged 18-30 years in good health and CMV-seronegative.

The chain recombines TRBV7-9 with TRBJ2-7, with TRBD2 matching 13 bases. Germline V lookup: CDR1 SEHNR, CDR2 FQNEAQ (reference sequence). Trimming at V came to 5 bases and at J to 4 bases, leaving 8 bases not matched to a gene. The CDR3 loop spans 16 amino acids. The CDR3 region has the DNA TGTGCCAGCAGCCCCCAAGGGACTAGCGGGATATACGAGCAGTACTTC. Encoded protein: CASSPQGTSGIYEQYF.

The chain employs TRBV11-2 and TRBJ2-1; no firm D call. Trimming pared 1 base from V and 3 bases from J, leaving 13 bases between. The CDR3 covers 16 residues. Germline CDR1 is SGHAT and CDR2 is FQNNGV. CDR3 in DNA: TGTGCCAGCAGCTTAGTAGCTCACACAATCTACAATGAGCAGTTCTTC. Protein product: CASSLVAHTIYNEQFF. The full variable domain, with the rest looked up from reference TRBV11-2 and TRBJ2-1, is EAGVAQSPRYKIIEKRQSVAFWCNPISGHATLYWYQQILGQGPKLLIQFQNNGVVDDSQLPKDRFSAERLKGVDSTLKIQPAKLEDSAVYLCASSLVAHTIYNEQFFGPGTRLTVL.

This clone was seen only a few times. One end of the junction fails to match germline, which may point to a read error. The chain recombines TRBV7-7 with TRBJ1-1, with D tentatively TRBD1 (6 bases). The CDR3 runs to 13 residues. CDR1 and CDR2 from the germline V gene are SSHAT and FNYEAQ (reference sequence). CDR3 nucleotide sequence: TGTGCTAGCAGCTTAGGTTGGGGGCGGGAAGCTTTCTTT. Residues: CASSLGWGREAFF.

The chain is built from TRBV11-1 and TRBJ2-5; 7 nucleotides line up with TRBD2. CDR3 length: 16 residues. The junction had 12 bases not matched to a gene; V was cut back by 4 bases and J by 4 bases. Germline CDR1 is SGHAT and CDR2 is FQDESV (reference sequence). The CDR3 sequence is CASSYKASGILETQYF. The DNA of the CDR3 is TGTGCCAGCAGCTATAAGGCTAGCGGAATTTTAGAGACCCAGTACTTC. The full variable domain, with the rest looked up from reference TRBV11-1 and TRBJ2-5, is EAEVAQSPRYKITEKSQAVAFWCDPISGHATLYWYRQILGQGPELLVQFQDESVVDDSQLPKDRFSAERLKGVDSTLKIQPAELGDSAMYLCASSYKASGILETQYFGPGTRLLVL.

This clone occurred once. The V gene is TRBV6-5, the J gene TRBJ1-1; tentative D call: TRBD1 (5 bases). Germline-derived CDR1 and CDR2 are MNHEY and SVGAGI. CDR3 size: 13 residues. The V end lost 0 bases, the J end lost 5 bases, and 7 bases lay between the germline ends. DNA of the CDR3: TGTGCCAGCAGTTACTCGACAGTAACTGAAGCTTTCTTT. Protein sequence: CASSYSTVTEAFF.